A selection of T cell receptor beta chains follows, all from one sample in a study of cytomegalovirus exposure and HLA in healthy donors. Profiled with immunoSEQ multiplex PCR; TCRdb holds only in-frame clones, not every one. The sample includes 50,000 to 60,000 clones. The specimen was PBMCs. All receptors derive from a woman between 45 and 60 years old in good health and CMV-seropositive. CDR3s include the opening cysteine and the closing phenylalanine or tryptophan. D genes are given only for firm matches.

TRBV2	TRBJ2-7	.	15	CASSEWAGISYEQYF	TGTGCCAGCAGTGAATGGGCAGGGATCTCCTACGAGCAGTACTTC
TRBV13	TRBJ1-1	.	18	CAHSQGGGWFPQNTEAFF	TGTGCCCATAGCCAGGGAGGAGGATGGTTCCCTCAGAACACTGAAGCTTTCTTT
TRBV19	TRBJ1-5	.	15	CATTRGRGGNQPQHF	TGTGCCACTACCCGGGGGAGAGGGGGCAATCAGCCCCAGCATTTT
TRBV5-4	TRBJ1-1	TRBD1	14	CASSDQGGNTEAFF	TGTGCCAGCAGCGATCAGGGGGGGAACACTGAAGCTTTCTTT
TRBV30	TRBJ1-3	TRBD1	18	CAWRGLLRDRGSGNTIYF	TGTGCCTGGAGGGGACTACTCCGGGACAGGGGTTCTGGAAACACCATATATTTT
TRBV19	TRBJ1-1	.	12	CASSIDIGGAFF	TGTGCCAGTAGTATAGATATTGGAGGAGCTTTCTTT
TRBV6-1	TRBJ2-5	TRBD2	14	CASSALAGGETQYF	TGTGCCAGCAGTGCACTAGCGGGAGGGGAGACCCAGTACTTC
TRBV6-1	TRBJ2-7	.	13	CASLTREPYEQYF	TGTGCCAGCCTTACCCGGGAACCCTACGAGCAGTACTTC
TRBV7-8	TRBJ1-6	.	16	CASSHAASSYNSPLHF	TGTGCCAGCAGCCATGCCGCTAGCTCCTATAATTCACCCCTCCACTTT
TRBV2	TRBJ1-1	TRBD1	15	CASSGAGGGNTEAFF	TGTGCCAGCAGTGGGGCAGGGGGAGGGAACACTGAAGCTTTCTTT
TRBV27	TRBJ2-7	.	14	CASSSNRVGNEQYF	TGTGCCAGCAGTTCTAACAGGGTAGGCAACGAGCAGTACTTC
TRBV6-5	TRBJ2-2	TRBD1	14	CASSHDRGTGELFF	TGTGCCAGCAGTCACGACAGGGGCACCGGGGAGCTGTTTTTT
TRBV7-9	TRBJ1-1	TRBD1	16	CASSLRAENRGAEAFF	TGTGCCAGCAGCTTAAGGGCCGAGAACAGGGGCGCCGAAGCTTTCTTT
TRBV28	TRBJ1-1	TRBD1	12	CASSPRGREAFF	TGTGCCAGCAGTCCCAGGGGGCGGGAAGCTTTCTTT
TRBV5-5	TRBJ2-7	.	11	CASSLEHQQYF	TGTGCCAGCAGCTTGGAACACCAGCAGTACTTC
TRBV28	TRBJ2-7	TRBD2	14	CASRGTSGAYEQYF	TGTGCCAGCAGGGGGACTAGCGGAGCCTACGAGCAGTACTTC
TRBV15	TRBJ2-7	.	15	CATSRDIGGPYEQYF	TGTGCCACCAGCAGAGATATCGGGGGGCCCTACGAGCAGTACTTC
TRBV19	TRBJ2-7	.	13	CASSRLDSYEQYF	TGTGCCAGTAGCCGACTAGACTCCTACGAGCAGTACTTC
TRBV18	TRBJ1-4	TRBD1	15	CASSPSRDRNEKLFF	TGTGCCAGCTCACCCAGCAGGGACAGGAATGAAAAACTGTTTTTT
TRBV12-5	TRBJ1-3	.	15	CASGLSTQPGNTIYF	TGTGCTAGTGGTTTAAGCACACAGCCTGGAAACACCATATATTTT
TRBV9	TRBJ1-3	.	18	CASSAHWTDSVAGNTIYF	TGTGCCAGCAGCGCCCATTGGACGGACAGTGTGGCCGGAAACACCATATATTTT
TRBV30	TRBJ1-1	TRBD1	16	CAWSVLAGTVNTEAFF	TGTGCCTGGAGTGTCCTCGCCGGGACAGTGAACACTGAAGCTTTCTTT
TRBV5-1	TRBJ2-7	.	16	CASSSSWGPGTYEQYF	TGCGCCAGCAGCTCGTCCTGGGGGCCAGGTACTTACGAGCAGTACTTC
TRBV19	TRBJ2-5	.	13	CASSVRVQETQYF	TGTGCCAGTAGTGTCCGGGTCCAAGAGACCCAGTACTTC
TRBV2	TRBJ2-4	TRBD2	15	CASSIPGGAKNIQYF	TGTGCCAGCAGTATCCCCGGGGGGGCCAAAAACATTCAGTACTTC
TRBV5-1	TRBJ1-1	.	16	CASSLGRGGQDTEAFF	TGCGCCAGCAGCTTGGGGAGGGGCGGTCAGGACACTGAAGCTTTCTTT
TRBV7-9	TRBJ2-1	.	14	CASSLRLDGDEQFF	TGTGCCAGCAGCTTACGGCTAGATGGTGATGAGCAGTTCTTC
TRBV18	TRBJ1-1	TRBD1	16	CASSPGTGGLNTEAFF	TGTGCCAGCTCTCCCGGGACAGGGGGCCTTAACACTGAAGCTTTCTTT
TRBV30	TRBJ1-4	TRBD1	17	CAWRPGQDPLGDEKLFF	TGTGCCTGGAGACCGGGACAGGATCCCTTGGGTGATGAAAAACTGTTTTTT
TRBV11-2	TRBJ1-1	.	15	CASSLDSRGGTEAFF	TGTGCCAGCAGCTTAGATTCGCGGGGAGGCACTGAAGCTTTCTTT
TRBV5-1	TRBJ1-3	.	16	CASSVTTGYSGNTIYF	TGCGCCAGCAGCGTAACCACAGGGTACTCTGGAAACACCATATATTTT
TRBV18	TRBJ1-6	.	14	CASSQDGRGSPLHF	TGTGCCAGCTCACAGGACGGGAGGGGGTCACCCCTCCACTTT
TRBV4-1	TRBJ2-3	TRBD2	16	CASSVRGGASTDTQYF	TGCGCCAGCAGCGTGCGCGGGGGGGCGAGCACAGATACGCAGTATTTT
TRBV7-3	TRBJ1-6	.	16	CASRRFPGAYNSPLHF	TGTGCCAGCAGACGATTCCCCGGGGCCTATAATTCACCCCTCCACTTT
TRBV5-1	TRBJ2-3	TRBD1	16	CASSLGTVASTDTQYF	TGCGCCAGCAGCCTGGGGACAGTCGCTAGCACAGATACGCAGTATTTT
TRBV19	TRBJ2-5	TRBD2	15	CASSPRQRGRETQYF	TGTGCCAGTAGTCCCCGACAGCGGGGGAGAGAGACCCAGTACTTC
TRBV29-1	TRBJ2-6	.	13	CSVASSGANVLTF	TGCAGCGTTGCCAGCTCTGGGGCCAACGTCCTGACTTTC
TRBV28	TRBJ2-7	.	15	CASRSPQAASYEQYF	TGTGCCAGCCGTTCGCCCCAAGCGGCTTCCTACGAGCAGTACTTC
TRBV28	TRBJ2-3	.	14	CASSMAGYTDTQYF	TGTGCCAGCAGCATGGCGGGATACACAGATACGCAGTATTTT
TRBV19	TRBJ1-1	.	13	CASSRGRSTEAFF	TGTGCCAGTAGTAGAGGGAGGAGCACTGAAGCTTTCTTT
TRBV7-8	TRBJ1-4	.	16	CASSLVATATNEKLFF	TGTGCCAGCAGCTTAGTGGCCACAGCAACTAATGAAAAACTGTTTTTT
TRBV6-5	TRBJ2-7	TRBD1	16	CASSYSLGDRAGEQYF	TGTGCCAGCAGTTACTCGCTGGGTGACAGGGCGGGCGAGCAGTACTTC
TRBV11-1	TRBJ2-5	.	14	CASSSHRAQETQYF	TGTGCCAGCAGTTCACACAGGGCCCAAGAGACCCAGTACTTC
TRBV15	TRBJ2-5	TRBD2	16	CATSRDRAGGRETQYF	TGTGCCACCAGCAGAGACAGAGCGGGGGGGCGAGAGACCCAGTACTTC
TRBV19	TRBJ1-2	.	13	CASSIDLLRGYTF	TGTGCCAGTAGTATAGACCTCTTGCGCGGCTACACCTTC
TRBV7-9	TRBJ1-2	.	15	CASSLASVGADGYTF	TGTGCCAGCAGCTTAGCCTCGGTAGGGGCAGATGGCTACACCTTC
TRBV7-2	TRBJ1-1	.	13	CASSSTSYPEAFF	TGTGCCAGCAGCTCCACTTCGTATCCTGAAGCTTTCTTT
TRBV6-1	TRBJ1-5	.	14	CASSEQEGGQPQHF	TGTGCCAGCAGTGAACAGGAAGGAGGCCAGCCCCAGCATTTT
TRBV6-5	TRBJ2-5	TRBD2	16	CASSYLTSGAQETQYF	TGTGCCAGCAGTTATTTGACTAGCGGAGCTCAAGAGACCCAGTACTTC
TRBV30	TRBJ2-1	.	15	CAWRVTGLRDNEQFF	TGTGCCTGGAGGGTAACAGGGCTTCGGGACAATGAGCAGTTCTTC
TRBV5-4	TRBJ1-5	.	18	CASSLGPGRPQSNQPQHF	TGTGCCTCCAGCCTGGGCCCAGGGAGGCCCCAAAGCAATCAGCCCCAGCATTTT
TRBV5-1	TRBJ2-3	TRBD1	16	CASSLQGGGSTDTQYF	TGCGCCAGCAGCTTGCAAGGGGGCGGTAGCACAGATACGCAGTATTTT
TRBV6-1	TRBJ2-4	.	14	CASSGELAKNIQYF	TGTGCCAGCAGTGGGGAGTTAGCCAAAAACATTCAGTACTTC
TRBV19	TRBJ1-1	.	15	CASSPPPTGNTEAFF	TGTGCCAGTAGTCCTCCCCCGACAGGAAACACTGAAGCTTTCTTT
TRBV20-1	TRBJ1-2	TRBD1	11	CSAWTGGGYTF	TGCAGTGCTTGGACAGGGGGAGGCTACACCTTC
TRBV10-1	TRBJ2-7	TRBD2	16	CASSDSEGLAGREQYF	TGCGCCAGCAGTGACTCGGAGGGACTAGCGGGAAGGGAGCAGTACTTC
TRBV5-6	TRBJ1-2	.	13	CASTPRGVTGYTF	TGTGCCAGCACACCCCGGGGGGTAACTGGCTACACCTTC
TRBV6-1	TRBJ1-5	.	13	CASSEQWGQPQHF	TGTGCCAGCAGTGAACAATGGGGCCAGCCCCAGCATTTT